This TCR beta chain emerged from a study of shared clonotypes between healthy human individuals. Across the study: Three plates each covered CD4 naive and memory; CD8 naive two, CD8 memory one. Study outcomes and limitations: Naive subsets tended to show greater estimated richness than memory subsets. Non-shared clonotypes had lower generation probabilities than clonotypes shared by all four sorted-subset donors.

As concerns this clone: The antigen is unknown. Other nucleotide sequences in the sample specify the same CDR3.

Negatively enriched CD4+ T cells were divided by CD45RA into naive and memory. The CDR3 covers 14 residues. V gave up 2 bases and J gave up 3 bases, with 8 bases separating them. Germline-derived CDR1 and CDR2 are MNHEY and SVGAGI. The repertoire was sequenced with immunoSEQ multiplex PCR; TCRdb's copy has only in-frame clones and lacks some. The sample records fewer than 1.6 million clones, approximately 98.5% being singletons. This clonotype was sampled from a man younger than 45 in good health. Specimen: naive CD4+ T cells sorted from blood. The subset here: CD45RA+ positively selected. The chain uses TRBV6-5 and TRBJ2-1, with D hard to call. CDR3 amino acids: CASSYSRGYNEQFF. For the CDR3, the DNA is TGTGCCAGCAGTTACAGTCGAGGCTACAATGAGCAGTTCTTC.